The T cell receptor (beta chain) under discussion was sequenced for a study of T cell changes during pregnancy in multiple sclerosis (dated by TCRdb to between 2019 and 2020). Background on the whole study: The study looked at changes in the T cell repertoire across pregnancy in women with multiple sclerosis.

The library relied on the immunoSEQ multiplex PCR assay. Drawn from immuneACCESS, this table holds only the in-frame rearrangements with V and J called that TCRdb kept. Clones are partly lost; checked studies trace under half to an unresolved V gene and leave the rest unexplained. This sample has tens of thousands of clones in its table, and 92% of those were observed once. Less than 2% of the sample comes from the top ten. A note on this clone: What antigen it recognizes has not been identified. There are no base qualities to consult, and no much larger clone falls within one base.

Germline trimming amounts to 6 bases on V and 5 bases on J, with 10 as the count of junction bases outside the gene matches. From its cysteine to its phenylalanine, the CDR3 spans 15 amino acids. Only the CDR3 region is kept as DNA, spanning 45 bases read in frame from base 1. CDR1 and CDR2 were assigned from the germline V gene (reference sequence) as MNHEY and SMNVEV. Sequencing used peripheral blood, obtained in the first trimester of pregnancy. The TCR sequence derives from a female donor with multiple sclerosis, enrolled in a pregnancy study. The chain employs TRBV27 and TRBJ2-7; 10 nucleotides in the junction match TRBD1. The DNA reads TGTGCCAGCAGCCCCTCTAGGACAGGGGGACACGAGCAGTACTTC. It translates to CASSPSRTGGHEQYF.